This T cell receptor (beta chain) stems from a study of shared clonotypes between healthy human individuals (dated by TCRdb to 2018 to 2021). Background on the whole study: A couple of women and a few men aged 18 to 49 years were included in the cohort. For each donor, three plates each were used for CD4 naive and CD4 memory, two plates were used for CD8 naive, and one plate was used for CD8 memory. The study deeply sequenced blood TCR repertoires of five healthy adults to estimate repertoire size and the extent of clonotype sharing between individuals. To increase sequencing depth and limit assay-specific biases, TCR repertoire library preparation and sequencing were carried out by different laboratories using diverse techniques. Per donor, leukapheresis produced somewhere between about 0.8 and 9.5 billion PBMCs.

Regarding this clone: Its binding antigen is unknown. Per-base quality was not reported, and no clone a single base away is much larger than it.

TCR CDR3 regions were amplified from genomic DNA by multiplex PCR using the deep immunoSEQ assay. For each cell subset, the extracted genomic DNA was distributed evenly across all wells of several immunoSEQ 96-well plates, and each plate served as one replicate. For sorted subsets, about 200 ng genomic DNA, equal to 25,000 to 35,000 T cell genomes, was loaded into each replicate PCR. Purified libraries were quantified with a Qubit 3.0 fluorometer, sized on a Bioanalyzer 2100, and re-quantified with the KAPA Library Quantification kit. Every immunoSEQ 96-well plate was sequenced on a separate single-read 150-cycle Illumina NextSeq 550 flow cell. The authors' analysis ran thus. Because the immunoSEQ output held only junctional sequences and lacked quality scores, the filtering could not match the filtering applied to full-length reads. Sequences were annotated with PyIR, a Python wrapper for IgBLAST v1.9, and V/J genes and CDR3 were assigned using IMGT germline references. Reads with weak V/J assignments (E-value above 1e-6), missing CDR3, stop codons, out-of-frame junctions, or ambiguous translated residues were removed. A V3J clonotype was defined by an identical inferred V gene, J gene, and CDR3 amino acid sequence. Percentage overlap between repertoires was calculated by dividing the number of shared unique clonotypes by the size of the smaller repertoire. RTK rarefaction, the Chao1 estimator, and Recon v2.1 estimates of unobserved clonotypes were used to assess repertoire richness. Generation probabilities were computed with OLGA for all TCRbeta clonotypes obtained by the gDNA method from four donors. TCRdb provides this immuneACCESS table in a form limited to in-frame rearrangements. Some clones are lacking; in checked studies, under half of them reflect an unresolved V gene, and why the rest are absent is not known. Clonal size and the V and J genes are those of that table, whereas D and trimming came from the DNA. For this sample there are hundreds of thousands of clones; 73% appear just once. Around 1.7% of the sample is in the top ten clones.

Trimming removed 5 bases from V and 4 bases from J; the gene matches leave 10 bases unexplained. Looking up the germline V gene yields CDR1 MDHEN and CDR2 SYDVKM. Counted from cysteine to phenylalanine, this CDR3 has 16 amino acids. The read is trimmed to its CDR3 DNA, 48 bases read in frame from base 1. Donors were healthy HIV-negative adults with no recently reported acute infections or vaccinations. Every donor was a Caucasian adult living in Nashville, Tennessee, USA. CD4+ T cells were enriched by magnetic negative selection; naive cells were then positively selected on CD45RA, and the negative fraction formed the memory subset. Blood was collected by leukapheresis, and PBMCs were isolated by Ficoll-Histopaque density gradient centrifugation and then cryopreserved in liquid nitrogen vapor phase. Purity and quantity of every magnetically sorted T cell population were checked by analytical flow cytometry. Each sorted fraction had its genomic DNA isolated and then quantified by UV absorbance on a Nanodrop 2000c.

Study-wide conclusions, independent of this receptor: Based on pairwise subsampling, the degree of clonotype sharing among donors was expected to be affected by sequencing depth. The small number of donors limited the genetic and exposure-history diversity represented. Even with the large sequencing depth, rarefaction of the sorted-subset datasets indicated that sequencing was incomplete. Sharing across four donors was observed for about 5% of naive CD4, over 3% of naive CD8, roughly 2.4% of memory CD4, and over 0.3% of memory CD8 clonotypes. Naive subsets generally had larger estimated clonotype richness than memory subsets. Higher generation probabilities were observed for clonotypes shared by all four sorted-subset donors than for non-shared clonotypes. Sampling was restricted to blood, and TCR repertoires in tissues likely differ from the TCR repertoires found in blood.

The rearranged chain carries TRBV28 and TRBJ1-3, with 8 bases in between that match TRBD1. Sequencing was carried out using memory CD4+ T cells sorted from blood. What this sample's cell subset or site label stands for: CD45RA-negative fraction. The source is a woman aged 30 to 39 in good health. The DNA is TGTGCCAGCAGTCCGCTGGACAGGGCGAACGGAAACACCATATATTTT. Its translation reads: CASSPLDRANGNTIYF.